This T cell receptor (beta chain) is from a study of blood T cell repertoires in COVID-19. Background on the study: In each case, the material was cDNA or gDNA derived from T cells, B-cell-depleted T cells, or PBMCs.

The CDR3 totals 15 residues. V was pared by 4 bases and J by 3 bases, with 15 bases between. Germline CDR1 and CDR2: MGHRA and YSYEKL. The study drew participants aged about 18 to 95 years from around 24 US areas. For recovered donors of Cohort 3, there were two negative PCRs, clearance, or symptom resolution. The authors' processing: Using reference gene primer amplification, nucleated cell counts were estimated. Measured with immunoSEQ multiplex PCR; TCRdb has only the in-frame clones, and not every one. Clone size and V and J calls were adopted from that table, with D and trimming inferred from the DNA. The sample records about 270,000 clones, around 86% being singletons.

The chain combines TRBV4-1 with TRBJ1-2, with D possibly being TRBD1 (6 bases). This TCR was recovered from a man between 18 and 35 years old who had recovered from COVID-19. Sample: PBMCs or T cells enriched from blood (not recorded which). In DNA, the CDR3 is TGCGCCAGCAGCCCCTACGGGGAGGGGGACTATGGCTACACCTTC. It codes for CASSPYGEGDYGYTF.